This TCR beta chain originates from a study of cytomegalovirus exposure and HLA in healthy donors. The study, taken as a whole, reports: The study designated 160 or so TCR beta chains cytomegalovirus-associated.

This CDR3 comprises 14 residues. V lost 4 bases, J lost 7 bases, and 1 base stayed unmatched. The germline CDR1 and CDR2 sequences are MNHEY and SVGAGI. Of note for this clone: The antigen is unknown.

Here immunoSEQ multiplex PCR was the method, and the copy in TCRdb shows in-frame clones only, minus some. Of some 59,000 clones in the sample, roughly 87% were seen once. This chain joins TRBV6-5 and TRBJ1-6; 10 bases are shared with TRBD1. The receptor comes from a woman aged 18-30 years in good health and CMV-seropositive. The sample was PBMCs. DNA for the CDR3: TGTGCCAGCAGTTCGACAGGGGGCAATTCACCCCTCCACTTT. Translation gives CASSSTGGNSPLHF.